This T cell receptor (beta chain) was identified in a study of blood T cells in healthy people across ages. This CDR3 is built from 15 residues. Comment on this clonotype: Its target is not known. The junction shows a germline mismatch at one end, possibly a read error.

Then a second PCR, running about 6 to 11 cycles, was carried out with a sample-barcoded 5' primer and a J-beta primer mix. Each TCR beta cDNA got a 12-nucleotide random molecular identifier. TCRdb called the 5' RACE reads again in MiXCR, with one record for every CDR3 protein. The sample has hundreds of thousands of distinct CDR3 sequences, about 28% seen once. Study observations and caveats: Donors of long life had a larger count of naive CD4+ cells and greater diversity than aged donors.

This chain connects TRBV12-3 or TRBV12-4 to TRBJ2-3; TRBD2 is a possible D gene (7 bases). The source material was blood. The source of this sequence is a woman aged 80 or older in good health. In DNA, the CDR3 is TGTGCCAGCAGTTTAGATGGGGGGGGCTCAGATGCGCAGTATTTT. Amino acids: CASSLDGGGSDAQYF.